This entry lists 25 T cell receptor beta chains sequenced from one sample in a study of blood T cell repertoires in COVID-19. TCRdb's table, derived via immunoSEQ multiplex PCR, lists solely in-frame clones and lacks some. The data hold about 150,000 clones, with roughly 83% observed a single time. What was sequenced was PBMCs or T cells enriched from blood (not recorded which). Every receptor here comes from a man aged 45 to 65 who had recovered from COVID-19.

The genes are TRBV28 and TRBJ1-5; 7 bases agree with TRBD1. CDR3 length equals 14 residues. V shed 5 bases and J 11 bases; nucleotides not matched to a gene: 12. CDR1 and CDR2 from the germline V gene are MDHEN and SYDVKM. The CDR3 region is CASSPGQRNQAQHF. CDR3 DNA: TGTGCCAGCAGTCCGGGACAGAGAAATCAAGCCCAGCATTTT.

The J gene is TRBJ1-1, the V gene TRBV23-1; 11 nucleotides align to TRBD1. TRBV23-1 falls under the ORF class, with uncertain function. The CDR3 consists of 18 residues. V dropped 1 base and J dropped 3; count of bases not matched to a gene: 10. The CDR3 loop is CASSQFLGQGAGDTEAFF. The DNA of the CDR3 is TGCGCCAGCAGTCAATTTCTTGGACAGGGGGCTGGTGACACTGAAGCTTTCTTT.

The chain carries TRBV7-2 and TRBJ1-1, with D possibly being TRBD1 (5 bases). V lost 5 bases and J lost 1, with 8 bases in between. The CDR3 loop spans 13 amino acids. CDR1 is SGHTA and CDR2 is FQGNSA in the germline V gene. In DNA form, the CDR3 reads TGTGCCAGCAGCGCGGACAAGAACACTGAAGCTTTCTTT. Encoded protein: CASSADKNTEAFF.

This clone appeared a single time. The V call is TRBV7-2, the J call TRBJ1-2; 7 bases map to TRBD1. CDR1 is SGHTA, CDR2 FQGNSA, per germline. V was clipped by 0 bases and J by 5 bases; unmatched bases: 6. The CDR3 is made up of 15 amino acids. The CDR3 loop is CASSLAGQLKYGYTF. The CDR3 DNA reads as TGTGCCAGCAGCTTAGCGGGACAGTTAAAGTATGGCTACACCTTC.

The chain couples TRBV2 to TRBJ1-1, with 10 bases matching TRBD1. This CDR3 region has 17 residues. Trimming took 5 bases from V and 4 from J; bases not matched to a gene: 13. Germline lookup yields CDR1 SNHLY and CDR2 FYNNEI. The CDR3 reads CASSPRTGGGASTEAFF. CDR3 bases: TGTGCCAGCAGTCCCCGGACAGGGGGTGGGGCGAGCACTGAAGCTTTCTTT. The entire variable domain, with the rest obtained from reference TRBV2 and TRBJ1-1, is as follows: EPEVTQTPSHQVTQMGQEVILRCVPISNHLYFYWYRQILGQKVEFLVSFYNNEISEKSEIFDDQFSVERPDGSNFTLKIRSTKLEDSAMYFCASSPRTGGGASTEAFFGQGTRLTVV.

The chain's CDR3 is CASRDRVGETQYF. CDR3 DNA: TGTGCCAGCAGAGACAGGGTTGGGGAGACCCAGTACTTC. This chain uses TRBV5-4 with TRBJ2-5; 7 positions match TRBD1. Trimming took 5 bases from V and 5 from J; bases not matched to a gene: 6. Germline V gene lookup returns CDR1 SGHNT and CDR2 YYREEE (reference sequence). This CDR3 has 13 amino acids.

The chain employs TRBV9 and TRBJ2-3; 9 positions match TRBD2. This CDR3 has 16 amino acids. Germline trimming cut 4 bases from V and 1 base from J; bases unmatched to any gene: 7. Germline V gene data show CDR1 as SGDLS and CDR2 as YYNGEE. As DNA, the CDR3 is TGTGCCAGCAGCTTTACTAGCGGGTCTCGCACAGATACGCAGTATTTT. Protein product: CASSFTSGSRTDTQYF.

The chain joins TRBV7-3 to TRBJ2-3; D may be TRBD1 (6 bases). CDR1 and CDR2 from the germline V gene are SGHTA and FQGTGA. This CDR3 has 15 residues. V gave up 5 bases and J gave up 6 bases, with 18 bases separating them. The CDR3 sequence: CASSAGTSARDTQYF. CDR3 DNA sequence: TGTGCCAGCAGCGCCGGGACATCGGCGAGGGATACGCAGTATTTT.

The chain joins TRBV4-3 to TRBJ2-3, with 7 positions matching TRBD2. The ends lost 3 bases at V and 0 bases at J; junction bases unmatched: 6. CDR3 length equals 16 residues. Germline values: CDR1 LGHNA, CDR2 YSLEER. The CDR3 sequence: CASSHGDYSSTDTQYF. CDR3 DNA sequence: TGCGCCAGCAGCCACGGGGACTATTCTAGCACAGATACGCAGTATTTT.

In nucleotides, the CDR3 is TGTGCCAGCAGCCACCTAGTAGACCGCAATGAGCAGTTCTTC. Translation gives CASSHLVDRNEQFF. This chain uses TRBV14 with TRBJ2-1; no clear D. Trimming shortened V by 3 bases and J by 6 bases, and 12 bases separated the two germline ends. The germline CDR1 and CDR2 sequences are SGHDN and FVKESK. The CDR3 sequence is 14 residues long.

The rearrangement links TRBV6-5 to TRBJ2-7, with 11 bases lining up with TRBD2. Germline V gene sequence: CDR1 MNHEY, CDR2 SVGAGI. The CDR3 has 13 residues. The ends lost 7 bases at V and 5 bases at J; junction bases unmatched: 4. CDR3 loop: CASTLAGVDEQYF. As DNA, the CDR3 is TGTGCCAGCACACTAGCGGGGGTCGACGAGCAGTACTTC.

The chain combines TRBV5-8 with TRBJ1-4; no reliable D call. Trimming removed 3 bases at V and 4 bases at J, with 13 bases between. The germline V gene has CDR1 SGHTS and CDR2 YDEGEE. The CDR3 extends over 15 amino acids. CDR3 sequence: CASSSETPSNEKLFF. The CDR3, as DNA: TGTGCCAGCAGCTCGGAGACCCCCAGTAATGAAAAACTGTTTTTT.

This rearrangement joins TRBV24-1 to TRBJ2-2; tentatively, D is TRBD1 (5 bases). Germline V CDR1 and CDR2: KGHDR, SFDVKD. The V and J ends lost 2 bases and 5 bases respectively, with 11 bases between them. The CDR3 contains 15 residues. The CDR3 here is CATSDSGLLTGELFF. The CDR3 DNA follows: TGTGCCACCAGTGATTCAGGGCTCTTGACCGGGGAGCTGTTTTTT.

This rearrangement joins TRBV5-1 to TRBJ2-5, with a possible D match to TRBD2 (5 bases). Trimming took off 4 bases at V and 5 bases at J, with 15 bases between the two ends. There are 14 residues in the CDR3. Germline assignment: CDR1 SGHRS and CDR2 YFSETQ. The CDR3 loop reads CASSHGLERETQYF. The CDR3 coding sequence is TGCGCCAGCAGCCACGGACTGGAAAGGGAGACCCAGTACTTC.

This clone was observed once. The CDR3 protein is CASSPDREGEKLFF. The DNA for the CDR3 is TGCGCCAGCAGCCCGGACAGGGAGGGTGAAAAACTGTTTTTT. The J gene is TRBJ1-4, the V gene TRBV5-1; 8 bases align to TRBD1. This CDR3 region has 14 residues. Germline trimming cut 4 bases from V and 7 bases from J; bases unmatched to any gene: 6. CDR1 and CDR2 (germline): SGHRS, YFSETQ.

The genes are TRBV7-9 and TRBJ1-1; a possible D gene is TRBD1 (5 bases). Per germline, CDR1 SEHNR and CDR2 FQNEAQ (reference sequence). V was clipped by 2 bases and J by 0 bases, with 16 bases between them. This CDR3 contains 17 residues. This chain's CDR3 is CASSLLGGAMVNTEAFF. For the CDR3, the DNA is TGTGCCAGCAGCTTATTAGGAGGGGCGATGGTGAACACTGAAGCTTTCTTT. Drawing the rest from reference TRBV7-9 and TRBJ1-1, the complete variable domain is DTGVSQNPRHKITKRGQNVTFRCDPISEHNRLYWYRQTLGQGPEFLTYFQNEAQLEKSRLLSDRFSAERPKGSFSTLEIQRTEQGDSAMYLCASSLLGGAMVNTEAFFGQGTRLTVV.

This chain joins TRBV6-5 and TRBJ2-2, with D tentatively TRBD2 (7 bases). Per the germline V gene, CDR1 is MNHEY and CDR2 is SVGAGI. Trimming removed 7 bases from V and 4 bases from J, with 13 bases in between. This CDR3 is 14 amino acids long. DNA of the CDR3: TGTGCCAGCACAGGCGGGGGCGGCACCGGGGAGCTGTTTTTT. It codes for CASTGGGGTGELFF.

This chain connects TRBV7-9 to TRBJ2-2, with 10 bases that match TRBD2. Germline lookup yields CDR1 SEHNR and CDR2 FQNEAQ (reference sequence). Trimming cost V 2 bases and J 2 bases; bases outside gene matches: 5. This CDR3 region has 17 residues. CDR3 amino acids: CASSLRTSGINTGELFF. For the CDR3, the DNA is TGTGCCAGCAGCTTACGTACTAGCGGGATTAACACCGGGGAGCTGTTTTTT.

The chain combines TRBV7-2 with TRBJ1-1, with 8 bases aligning to TRBD1. The germline V gene has CDR1 SGHTA and CDR2 FQGNSA. Trimming at V came to 5 bases and at J to 1 base, leaving 6 bases not matched to a gene. This CDR3 has 15 amino acids. CDR3: CASSPRTGWNTEAFF. In nucleotides, the CDR3 is TGTGCCAGCAGCCCGCGGACAGGGTGGAACACTGAAGCTTTCTTT. The whole variable domain, filled in from reference TRBV7-2 and TRBJ1-1, reads GAGVSQSPSNKVTEKGKDVELRCDPISGHTALYWYRQSLGQGLEFLIYFQGNSAPDKSGLPSDRFSAERTGGSVSTLTIQRTQQEDSAVYLCASSPRTGWNTEAFFGQGTRLTVV.

The rearrangement uses TRBV11-2 and TRBJ1-6, with D perhaps matching TRBD1 (5 bases). The V and J ends lost 5 bases and 8 bases respectively, with 16 bases between them. This CDR3 is 15 amino acids long. CDR1 is SGHAT and CDR2 is FQNNGV in the germline V gene. For the CDR3, the DNA is TGTGCCAGCAGCCTGATGGGGGGATCGGATTCACCCCTCCACTTT. Its translation is CASSLMGGSDSPLHF.

V gene TRBV27 combines with J gene TRBJ1-2, with D possibly being TRBD1 (6 bases). The V gene lost 6 bases and the J gene lost 4 bases, with 15 bases spanning the gap. The V gene's germline CDR1 is MNHEY and CDR2 SMNVEV (reference sequence). The CDR3 sequence is 14 residues long. CDR3 region: CASRPTGIAYGYTF. CDR3 DNA: TGTGCCAGCAGACCCACAGGGATTGCCTATGGCTACACCTTC.

Regarding this clone: A junction boundary mismatches the germline segment, possibly from a read error. The J gene is TRBJ2-1, the V gene TRBV5-1; 9 bases map to TRBD2. The germline CDR1 and CDR2 sequences are SGHRS and YFSETQ. CDR3 length: 14 residues. The CDR3 loop is CASSQQNLSGGKIF. The DNA of the CDR3 is TGCGCCAGCAGCCAACAAAACCTTAGCGGGGGTAAAATCTTC.

The gene calls are TRBV11-2 and TRBJ2-7, with 8 bases matching TRBD1. Germline values: CDR1 SGHAT, CDR2 FQNNGV. Trimming removed 8 bases from V and 3 bases from J; junction bases left unmatched: 12. This CDR3 is built from 15 residues. In DNA form, the CDR3 reads TGTGCCAGCGCTCCTGGTTCAGGACAGGGCTACGAGCAGTACTTC. It translates to CASAPGSGQGYEQYF. The full variable domain, in which reference TRBV11-2 and TRBJ2-7 provide the parts outside the CDR3, is EAGVAQSPRYKIIEKRQSVAFWCNPISGHATLYWYQQILGQGPKLLIQFQNNGVVDDSQLPKDRFSAERLKGVDSTLKIQPAKLEDSAVYLCASAPGSGQGYEQYFGPGTRLTVT.

J is TRBJ1-2 and V is TRBV19; weak D call: TRBD1 (5 bases). The CDR3 loop spans 14 amino acids. Trimming took off 3 bases at V and 2 bases at J, with 10 bases between the two ends. Looked up from germline, CDR1 is LNHDA and CDR2 is SQIVND (reference sequence). The CDR3 DNA reads as TGTGCCAGTAGTATCTCGGGACTGAACTATGGCTACACCTTC. Its protein is CASSISGLNYGYTF.

The rearrangement uses TRBV28 and TRBJ1-2; D is unresolved. Trimming shortened V by 3 bases and J by 4 bases, and 9 bases separated the two germline ends. Germline loops: CDR1 MDHEN, CDR2 SYDVKM. The CDR3 runs 13 residues. CDR3 nucleotides: TGTGCCAGCAGTTTGTTGGAGGGCTATGGCTACACCTTC. Translation gives CASSLLEGYGYTF.